This entry lists 18 T cell receptor beta chains sequenced from one sample in a study of early T cells in non-severe SARS-CoV-2 infection. TCRdb independently ran MiXCR on the 5' RACE reads; one entry per CDR3 protein. Of about 55,000 distinct CDR3 sequences in the sample, 5% to 7.5% were seen once. The material was whole blood, obtained at baseline. Receptors originate from an adult who was a healthcare worker with PCR-confirmed SARS-CoV-2 infection or an uninfected control (not recorded which).

This clonotype has just a few counts. This chain links TRBV7-2 with TRBJ2-2; D not resolved. Trimming pared 1 base from V and 6 bases from J, leaving 9 bases between. This CDR3 comprises 14 residues. Per germline, CDR1 SGHTA and CDR2 FQGNSA. The CDR3 coding sequence is TGTGCCAGCAGCTTAGGGGTATTCTCCGGGGAGCTGTTTTTT. Translating gives CASSLGVFSGELFF.

The J gene is TRBJ2-3, the V gene TRBV10-3; 7 bases are a match to TRBD1. From germline, CDR1 is ENHRY and CDR2 SYGVKD. The J segment lost 5 bases and the V segment lost 6 bases, leaving 11 bases of the junction unmatched. The CDR3 covers 15 residues. The CDR3 DNA follows: TGTGCCATCAGCCCCGCAGGGGGTGATCGAGATACGCAGTATTTT. This encodes CAISPAGGDRDTQYF.

In this sample, this clonotype turned up a few times. The chain links TRBV29-1 to TRBJ2-7; D is unclear. Germline V lookup: CDR1 SQVTM, CDR2 ANQGSEA. V shed 7 bases and J shed 4 bases, with 17 bases lying between them. The CDR3 consists of 13 residues. The CDR3 region has the DNA TGCAGCGCCCAGAACGGCGGCAGTTACGAGCAGTACTTC. Translated: CSAQNGGSYEQYF.

This clonotype was counted a few times. The chain employs TRBV5-1 and TRBJ2-7; a weak D match, TRBD1 (5 bases). CDR1 is SGHRS and CDR2 is YFSETQ in the germline V gene. This CDR3 is 15 amino acids long. Trimming took off 0 bases at V and 0 bases at J, with 10 bases between the two ends. The CDR3 region is CASSLVSGSSYEQYF. CDR3 bases: TGCGCCAGCAGCTTGGTATCAGGGTCCTCCTACGAGCAGTACTTC.

In this sample, this clonotype turned up many times. This sequence joins TRBV4-3 and TRBJ1-2, with D unclear. The germline V gene has CDR1 LGHNA and CDR2 YSLEER. The CDR3 contains 16 residues. The V end was cut by 1 base, the J end by 0 bases, with 12 bases between. DNA for the CDR3: TGCGCCAGCAGCCAAGCGTTAGGCAGTACTAACTATGGCTACACCTTC. It yields the protein CASSQALGSTNYGYTF.

The V call is TRBV28, the J call TRBJ1-5; D is perhaps TRBD1 (6 bases). The CDR3 length is 16 residues. V was clipped by 3 bases and J by 2 bases, with 14 bases between them. Germline CDR1 reads MDHEN; CDR2 reads SYDVKM. The CDR3 is CASSFDLGAGNQPQHF. In DNA, the CDR3 is TGTGCCAGCAGTTTTGATCTGGGGGCGGGCAATCAGCCCCAGCATTTT. The complete variable domain, with remaining parts taken from reference TRBV28 and TRBJ1-5, reads DVKVTQSSRYLVKRTGEKVFLECVQDMDHENMFWYRQDPGLGLRLIYFSYDVKMKEKGDIPEGYSVSREKKERFSLILESASTNQTSMYLCASSFDLGAGNQPQHFGDGTRLSIL.

This sequence joins TRBV21-1 and TRBJ1-2; TRBD1 is the table's D call and was not checked against the DNA. TRBV21-1 is given as a pseudogene. This CDR3 comprises 15 residues. The CDR3 region is CASSTRQRPQRGYTF. CDR3 in DNA: TGTGCCAGCAGCACCAGACAGAGACCTCAACGTGGCTACACCTTC.

V usage is TRBV4-1 and J usage is TRBJ1-6, with D tentatively TRBD1 (5 bases). CDR3 size: 15 residues. In germline, CDR1 is MGHRA, CDR2 YSYEKL. The V and J ends lost 1 base and 14 bases respectively, with 18 bases between them. As DNA, the CDR3 is TGCGCCAGCAGCCAAGGCGGACGTCGGGGAGGGGCCCTCCACTTT. Translated, it gives CASSQGGRRGGALHF.

This clonotype was detected ten times or more. V and J are TRBV4-3 and TRBJ1-2, with D unresolved. The CDR3 has 13 residues. V dropped 1 base and J dropped 5 bases, with 8 bases sitting between them. CDR1 and CDR2 (germline): LGHNA, YSLEER. The CDR3 bases are TGCGCCAGCAGCCAAGCCCTAGATTATGGCTACACCTTC. It encodes CASSQALDYGYTF.

The rearrangement joins TRBV13 to TRBJ1-4, with D possibly matching TRBD1 (6 bases). The V end lost 5 bases, the J end lost 8 bases, and 18 bases lay between the germline ends. This CDR3 has 15 amino acids. Germline assignment: CDR1 PRHDT and CDR2 FYEKMQ (reference sequence). This CDR3 is CASSPRGEGGEKLFF. Here the CDR3 DNA reads TGTGCCAGCAGCCCTAGGGGGGAAGGCGGCGAAAAACTGTTTTTT. Combining the CDR3 with reference TRBV13 and TRBJ1-4 gives the whole variable domain AAGVIQSPRHLIKEKRETATLKCYPIPRHDTVYWYQQGPGQDPQFLISFYEKMQSDKGSIPDRFSAQQFSDYHSELNMSSLELGDSALYFCASSPRGEGGEKLFFGSGTQLSVL.

This clonotype was counted only a few times. V gene TRBV6-1 combines with J gene TRBJ1-6; possible D gene TRBD1, 5 bases. Germline lookup yields CDR1 MNHNS and CDR2 SASEGT. V lost 2 bases, J lost 8 bases, and 13 bases lay in between. The CDR3 runs to 15 residues. This CDR3 reads CASSETGGVYSPLHF. The CDR3, as DNA: TGTGCCAGCAGTGAAACAGGAGGGGTCTATTCACCCCTCCACTTT.

This clonotype occurred many times. The chain is built from TRBV27 and TRBJ2-3; D unclear. Germline loops: CDR1 MNHEY, CDR2 SMNVEV (reference sequence). This CDR3 contains 14 residues. With 6 bases removed from V and 2 bases from J, the gap between germline ends came to 12 bases. CDR3 amino acids: CASSHTPLTDTQYF. As DNA, the CDR3 is TGTGCCAGCAGCCATACCCCCCTCACAGATACGCAGTATTTT.

V usage is TRBV6-6 and J usage is TRBJ2-7, with TRBD2 matching over 16 bases. Germline lookup yields CDR1 MNHNY and CDR2 SVGAGI (reference sequence). The CDR3 covers 16 residues. Unmatched junction bases numbered 5, after V lost 7 bases and J lost 2 bases. CDR3 amino acids: CASTSGLAGGTYEQYF. Here the CDR3 DNA reads TGTGCCAGCACTTCGGGACTAGCGGGGGGGACCTACGAGCAGTACTTC.

This clonotype was found many times. The rearrangement uses TRBV10-1 and TRBJ2-2, with D unclear. The V and J ends lost 2 bases and 8 bases respectively, with 21 bases between them. CDR1 and CDR2 (germline): WNHNN, SYGVQD (reference sequence). This CDR3 is 17 amino acids long. CDR3 coding DNA: TGCGCCAGCAGTGAGAATCTTCCGGCGCTGTTGGGGGGGGAGCTGTTTTTT. Translated: CASSENLPALLGGELFF.

This clonotype has ten or more counts. The V gene is TRBV6-2 or TRBV6-3, the J gene TRBJ2-7, with D possibly being TRBD1 (6 bases). The V and J ends lost 6 bases and 5 bases respectively, with 14 bases between them. The CDR3 consists of 13 residues. The germline gives CDR1 MNHEY, CDR2 SVGEGT. The CDR3 region is CASRDRIPHEQYF. Here the CDR3 DNA reads TGTGCCAGCAGGGACAGAATTCCACACGAGCAGTACTTC.

Many counts were recorded for this clonotype. The chain recombines TRBV7-9 with TRBJ1-1; possible D gene TRBD1, 5 bases. CDR1 is SEHNR and CDR2 is FQNEAQ in the germline V gene (reference sequence). Trimming stripped 8 bases from V and 9 bases from J, with 7 bases between. This CDR3 region has 9 residues. The CDR3 region is CASGAQAFF. DNA for the CDR3: TGTGCCAGCGGGGCCCAAGCTTTCTTT.

This clonotype occurred many times. The chain joins TRBV12-2 to TRBJ1-1; the tabulated D call, TRBD1, remains unverified against the DNA. TRBV12-2 is designated a pseudogene. This CDR3 region has 19 residues. For the CDR3, the DNA is TGTGCCGTCGGAGGGGCAGTGGAAAAGGGGGCGCCTCTGAACACTGAAGCTTTCTTT. It specifies CAVGGAVEKGAPLNTEAFF.

The chain couples TRBV7-2 to TRBJ1-1; D unclear. CDR1 SGHTA and CDR2 FQGNSA come from the germline V gene. This CDR3 is 15 amino acids long. V lost 6 bases, J lost 0 bases, and 14 bases lay in between. The CDR3: CASSPRSGMNTEAFF. The CDR3 DNA follows: TGTGCCAGCAGTCCCCGGTCAGGCATGAACACTGAAGCTTTCTTT.